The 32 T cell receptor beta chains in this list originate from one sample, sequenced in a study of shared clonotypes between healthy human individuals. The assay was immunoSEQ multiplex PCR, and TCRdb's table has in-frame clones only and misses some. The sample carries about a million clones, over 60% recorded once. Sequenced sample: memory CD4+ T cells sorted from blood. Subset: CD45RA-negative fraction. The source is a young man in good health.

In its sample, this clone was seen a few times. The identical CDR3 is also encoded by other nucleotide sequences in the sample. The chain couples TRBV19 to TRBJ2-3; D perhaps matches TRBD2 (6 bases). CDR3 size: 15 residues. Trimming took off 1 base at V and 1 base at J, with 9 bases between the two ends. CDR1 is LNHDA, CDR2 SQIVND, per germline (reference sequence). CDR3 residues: CASSIAGGGTDTQYF. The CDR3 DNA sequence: TGTGCCAGTAGTATAGCCGGGGGAGGCACAGATACGCAGTATTTT.

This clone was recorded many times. The CDR3 coding sequence is TGTGCCATCAGTGAGTCTCCAGCCCAAGAGACCCAGTACTTC. Its protein is CAISESPAQETQYF. The rearrangement joins TRBV10-3 to TRBJ2-5; D ambiguous. V was shortened by 0 bases and J by 1 base, with 6 bases between the two germline ends. Germline V gene lookup returns CDR1 ENHRY and CDR2 SYGVKD. This CDR3 region has 14 residues.

This chain's CDR3 is CASSLDSWGADTQYF. The CDR3 DNA reads TGTGCCAGCAGCTTAGATAGTTGGGGCGCAGATACGCAGTATTTT. The chain couples TRBV7-9 to TRBJ2-3; D may be TRBD1 (5 bases). V dropped 1 base and J dropped 4 bases, with 12 bases sitting between them. In germline, CDR1 is SEHNR, CDR2 FQNEAQ (reference sequence). The CDR3 runs to 15 residues.

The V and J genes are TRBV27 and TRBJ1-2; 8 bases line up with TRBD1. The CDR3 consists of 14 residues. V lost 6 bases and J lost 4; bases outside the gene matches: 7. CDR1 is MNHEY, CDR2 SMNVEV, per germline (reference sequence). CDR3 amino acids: CASRDTGGGYGYTF. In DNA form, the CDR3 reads TGTGCCAGCAGAGATACAGGGGGTGGCTATGGCTACACCTTC.

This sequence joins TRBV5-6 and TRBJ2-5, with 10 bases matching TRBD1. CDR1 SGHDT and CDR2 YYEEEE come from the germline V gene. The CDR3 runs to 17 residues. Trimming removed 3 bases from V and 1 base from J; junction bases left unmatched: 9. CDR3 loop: CASSSGLGTGVQETQYF. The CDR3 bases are TGTGCCAGCAGCTCCGGGTTAGGGACAGGGGTCCAAGAGACCCAGTACTTC.

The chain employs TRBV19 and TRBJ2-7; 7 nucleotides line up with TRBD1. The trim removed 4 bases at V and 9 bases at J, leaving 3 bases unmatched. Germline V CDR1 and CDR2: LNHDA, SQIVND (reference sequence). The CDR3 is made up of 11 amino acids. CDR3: CASSTTGVQYF. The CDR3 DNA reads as TGTGCCAGTAGTACCACAGGGGTGCAGTACTTC.

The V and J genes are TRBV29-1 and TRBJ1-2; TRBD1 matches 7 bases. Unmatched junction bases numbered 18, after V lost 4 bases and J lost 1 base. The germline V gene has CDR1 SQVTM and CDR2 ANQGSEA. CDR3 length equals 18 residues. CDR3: CSVGVPRGQVLGNYGYTF. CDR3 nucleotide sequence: TGCAGCGTTGGGGTACCTAGAGGACAGGTTCTAGGTAACTATGGCTACACCTTC.

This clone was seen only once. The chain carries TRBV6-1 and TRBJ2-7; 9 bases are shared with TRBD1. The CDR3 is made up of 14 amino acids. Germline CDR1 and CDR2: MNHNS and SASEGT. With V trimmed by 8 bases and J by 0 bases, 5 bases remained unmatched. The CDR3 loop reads CASRGTGISYEQYF. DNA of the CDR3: TGTGCCAGCCGGGGGACAGGGATCTCCTACGAGCAGTACTTC.

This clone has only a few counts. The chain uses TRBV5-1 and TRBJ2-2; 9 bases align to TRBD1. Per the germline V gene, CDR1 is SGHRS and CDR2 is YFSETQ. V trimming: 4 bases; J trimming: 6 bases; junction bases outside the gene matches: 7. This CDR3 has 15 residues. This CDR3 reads CASSARDRVSGELFF. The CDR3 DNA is TGCGCCAGCAGCGCCCGGGACAGGGTCTCCGGGGAGCTGTTTTTT.

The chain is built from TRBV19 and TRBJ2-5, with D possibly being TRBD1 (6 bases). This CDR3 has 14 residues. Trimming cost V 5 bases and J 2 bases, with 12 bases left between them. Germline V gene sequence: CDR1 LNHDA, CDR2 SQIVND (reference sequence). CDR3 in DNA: TGTGCCAGTAGTTACTCGAGGGGGCAAGAGACCCAGTACTTC. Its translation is CASSYSRGQETQYF.

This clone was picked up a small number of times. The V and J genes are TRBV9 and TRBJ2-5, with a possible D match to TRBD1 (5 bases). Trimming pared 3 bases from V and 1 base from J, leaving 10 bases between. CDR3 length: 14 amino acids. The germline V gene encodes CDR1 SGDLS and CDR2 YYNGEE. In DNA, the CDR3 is TGTGCCAGCAGCGCCCCAGGGTTCCAAGAGACCCAGTACTTC. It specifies CASSAPGFQETQYF.

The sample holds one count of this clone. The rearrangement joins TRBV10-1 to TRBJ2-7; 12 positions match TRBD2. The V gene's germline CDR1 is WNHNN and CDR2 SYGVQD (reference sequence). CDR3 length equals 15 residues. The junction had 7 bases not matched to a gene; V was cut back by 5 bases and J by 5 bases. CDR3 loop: CASSPGLAGYDEQYF. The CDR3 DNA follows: TGCGCCAGCAGTCCCGGACTAGCGGGATATGACGAGCAGTACTTC.

CDR3 region: CASSTSGGSGNTIYF. In nucleotides, the CDR3 is TGTGCCAGCAGTACGTCAGGCGGCTCTGGAAACACCATATATTTT. This chain connects TRBV6-6 to TRBJ1-3, with D uncertain. CDR1 is MNHNY, CDR2 SVGAGI, per germline (reference sequence). The germline V and J ends were trimmed by 5 bases and 0 bases, with 11 bases remaining between them. The CDR3 totals 15 residues.

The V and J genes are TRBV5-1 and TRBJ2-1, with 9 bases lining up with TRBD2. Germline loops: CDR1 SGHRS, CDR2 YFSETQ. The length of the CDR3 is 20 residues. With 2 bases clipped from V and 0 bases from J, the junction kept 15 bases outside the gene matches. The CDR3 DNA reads TGCGCCAGCAGCTTACTAGCGGGCGGGACCCCCAAGAGCTCCTACAATGAGCAGTTCTTC. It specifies CASSLLAGGTPKSSYNEQFF.

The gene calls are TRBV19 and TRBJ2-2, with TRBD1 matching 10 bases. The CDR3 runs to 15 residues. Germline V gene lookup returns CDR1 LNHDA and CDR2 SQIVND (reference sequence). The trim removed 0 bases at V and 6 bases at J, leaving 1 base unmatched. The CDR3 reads CASSIEDRGSGELFF. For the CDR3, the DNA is TGTGCCAGTAGTATAGAGGACAGGGGGTCCGGGGAGCTGTTTTTT.

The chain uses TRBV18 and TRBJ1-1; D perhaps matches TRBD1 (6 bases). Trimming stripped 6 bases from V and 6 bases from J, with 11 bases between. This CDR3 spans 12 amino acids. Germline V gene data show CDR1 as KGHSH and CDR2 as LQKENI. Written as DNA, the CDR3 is TGTGCCAGCTCGTACGGGACACCTGAAGCTTTCTTT. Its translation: CASSYGTPEAFF.

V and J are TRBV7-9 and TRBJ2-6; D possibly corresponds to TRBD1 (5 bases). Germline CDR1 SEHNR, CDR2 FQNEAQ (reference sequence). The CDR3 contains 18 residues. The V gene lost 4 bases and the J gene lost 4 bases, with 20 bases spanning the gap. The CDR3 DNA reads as TGTGCCAGCAGCTCCCTGAATGCAGGGCTTCCAGGGGCCAACGTCCTGACTTTC. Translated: CASSSLNAGLPGANVLTF.

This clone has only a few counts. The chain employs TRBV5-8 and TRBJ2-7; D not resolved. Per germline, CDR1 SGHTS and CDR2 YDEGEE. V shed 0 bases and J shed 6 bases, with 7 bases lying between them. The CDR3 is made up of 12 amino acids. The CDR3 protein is CASSLERGEQYF. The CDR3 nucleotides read TGTGCCAGCAGCTTGGAGCGCGGCGAGCAGTACTTC.

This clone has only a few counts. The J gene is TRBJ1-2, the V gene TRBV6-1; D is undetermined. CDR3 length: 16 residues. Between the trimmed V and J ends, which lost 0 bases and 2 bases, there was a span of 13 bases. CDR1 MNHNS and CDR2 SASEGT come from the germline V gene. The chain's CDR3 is CASSEAVRTPNYGYTF. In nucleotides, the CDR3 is TGTGCCAGCAGTGAAGCGGTAAGGACTCCAAACTATGGCTACACCTTC.

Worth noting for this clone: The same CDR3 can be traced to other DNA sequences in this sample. The CDR3 nucleotides are TGTGCCAGCAGTTTCTCCCGGCAGGGGAATTCACCCCTCCACTTT. Translating gives CASSFSRQGNSPLHF. The rearrangement links TRBV28 to TRBJ1-6, with a possible D match to TRBD1 (6 bases). Trimming removed 3 bases at V and 7 bases at J, with 13 bases between. The CDR3 has 15 residues. CDR1 and CDR2 (germline): MDHEN, SYDVKM.

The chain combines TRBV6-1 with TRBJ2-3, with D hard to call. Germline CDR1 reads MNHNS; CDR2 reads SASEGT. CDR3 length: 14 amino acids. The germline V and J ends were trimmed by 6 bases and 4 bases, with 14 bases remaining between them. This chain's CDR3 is CASRRIHAADTQYF. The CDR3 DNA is TGTGCCAGCAGAAGAATACATGCTGCAGATACGCAGTATTTT.

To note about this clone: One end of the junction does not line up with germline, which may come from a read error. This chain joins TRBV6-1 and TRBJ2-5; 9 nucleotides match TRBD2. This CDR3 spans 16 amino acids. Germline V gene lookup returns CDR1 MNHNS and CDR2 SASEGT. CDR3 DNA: TGTGCCATCAGTGATGGTAGCGGGGGCTCTCAAGAGACCCAGTACTTC. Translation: CAISDGSGGSQETQYF.

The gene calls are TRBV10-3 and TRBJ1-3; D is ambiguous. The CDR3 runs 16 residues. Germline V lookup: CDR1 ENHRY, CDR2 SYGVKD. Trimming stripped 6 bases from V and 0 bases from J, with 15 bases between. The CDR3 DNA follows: TGTGCCATCAGGGGTCCGGGCGCTTTCTCTGGAAACACCATATATTTT. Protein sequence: CAIRGPGAFSGNTIYF.

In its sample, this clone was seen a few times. In DNA, the CDR3 is TGCGCCAGCAGCGAGGGACAGTACAATGAGCAGTTCTTC. Its translation is CASSEGQYNEQFF. This chain links TRBV5-1 with TRBJ2-1; 7 bases fit TRBD1. V was pared by 4 bases and J by 4 bases, with 2 bases of the junction left unmatched. The CDR3 consists of 13 residues. Germline CDR1 is SGHRS and CDR2 is YFSETQ.

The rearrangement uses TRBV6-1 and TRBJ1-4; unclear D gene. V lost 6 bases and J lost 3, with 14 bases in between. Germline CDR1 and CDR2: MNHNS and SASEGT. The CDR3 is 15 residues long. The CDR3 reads CASRDVWVANEKLFF. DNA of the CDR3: TGTGCCAGCAGGGACGTCTGGGTTGCTAATGAAAAACTGTTTTTT.

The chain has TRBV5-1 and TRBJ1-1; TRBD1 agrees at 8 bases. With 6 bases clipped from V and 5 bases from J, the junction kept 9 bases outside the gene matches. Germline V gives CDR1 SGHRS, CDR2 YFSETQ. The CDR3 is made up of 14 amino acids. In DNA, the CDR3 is TGCGCCAGCACGAATACAGGGGGAGGTACTGAAGCTTTCTTT. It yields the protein CASTNTGGGTEAFF. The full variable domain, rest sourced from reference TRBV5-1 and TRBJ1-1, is KAGVTQTPRYLIKTRGQQVTLSCSPISGHRSVSWYQQTPGQGLQFLFEYFSETQRNKGNFPGRFSGRQFSNSRSEMNVSTLELGDSALYLCASTNTGGGTEAFFGQGTRLTVV.

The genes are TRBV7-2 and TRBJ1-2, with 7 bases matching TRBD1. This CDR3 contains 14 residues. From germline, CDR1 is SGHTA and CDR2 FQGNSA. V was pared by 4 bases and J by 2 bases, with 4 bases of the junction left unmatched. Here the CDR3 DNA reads TGTGCCAGCAGCTCGGGACAGCTCAACTATGGCTACACCTTC. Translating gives CASSSGQLNYGYTF.

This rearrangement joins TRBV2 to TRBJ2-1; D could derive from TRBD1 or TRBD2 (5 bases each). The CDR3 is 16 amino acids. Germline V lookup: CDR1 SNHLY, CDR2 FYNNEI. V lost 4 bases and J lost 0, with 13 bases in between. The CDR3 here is CASSVGRGGSYNEQFF. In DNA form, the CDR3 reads TGTGCCAGCAGTGTTGGTCGTGGGGGCTCCTACAATGAGCAGTTCTTC.

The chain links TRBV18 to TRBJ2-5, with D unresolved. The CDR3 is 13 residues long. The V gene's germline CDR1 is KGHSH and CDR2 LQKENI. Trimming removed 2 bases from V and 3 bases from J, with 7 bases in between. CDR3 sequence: CASSPNLEETQYF. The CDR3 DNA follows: TGTGCCAGCTCACCAAACCTGGAAGAGACCCAGTACTTC.

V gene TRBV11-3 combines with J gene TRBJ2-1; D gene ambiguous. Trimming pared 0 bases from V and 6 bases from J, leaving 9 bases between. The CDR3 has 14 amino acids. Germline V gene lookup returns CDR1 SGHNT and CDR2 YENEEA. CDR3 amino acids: CASSLDRLGNEQFF. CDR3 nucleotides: TGTGCCAGCAGCTTAGACAGATTGGGCAATGAGCAGTTCTTC.

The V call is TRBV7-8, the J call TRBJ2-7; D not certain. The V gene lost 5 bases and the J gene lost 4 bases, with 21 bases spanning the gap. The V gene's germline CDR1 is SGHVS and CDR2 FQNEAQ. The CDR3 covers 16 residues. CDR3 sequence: CASSPQTQRLGYEQYF. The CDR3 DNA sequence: TGTGCCAGCAGCCCTCAGACCCAGAGGCTTGGTTACGAGCAGTACTTC.

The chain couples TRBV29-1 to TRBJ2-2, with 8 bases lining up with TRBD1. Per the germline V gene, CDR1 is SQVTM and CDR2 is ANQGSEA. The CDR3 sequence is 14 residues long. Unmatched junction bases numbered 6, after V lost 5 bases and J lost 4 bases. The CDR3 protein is CSVRRQGSTGELFF. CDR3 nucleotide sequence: TGCAGCGTTAGAAGACAGGGGAGCACCGGGGAGCTGTTTTTT.